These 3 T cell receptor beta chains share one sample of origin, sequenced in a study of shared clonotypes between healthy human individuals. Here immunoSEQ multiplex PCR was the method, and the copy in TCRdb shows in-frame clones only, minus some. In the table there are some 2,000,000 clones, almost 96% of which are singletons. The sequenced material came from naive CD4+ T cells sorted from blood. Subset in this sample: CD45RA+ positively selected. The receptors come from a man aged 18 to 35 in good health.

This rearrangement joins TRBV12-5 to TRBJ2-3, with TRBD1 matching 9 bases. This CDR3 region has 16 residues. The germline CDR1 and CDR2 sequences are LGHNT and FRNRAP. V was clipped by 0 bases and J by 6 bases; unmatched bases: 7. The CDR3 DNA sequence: TGTGCTAGTGGTTTGGTATTGACAGGGGGTGGGGATACGCAGTATTTT. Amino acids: CASGLVLTGGGDTQYF. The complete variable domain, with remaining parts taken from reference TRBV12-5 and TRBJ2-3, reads DARVTQTPRHKVTEMGQEVTMRCQPILGHNTVFWYRQTMMQGLELLAYFRNRAPLDDSGMPKDRFSAEMPDATLATLKIQPSEPRDSAVYFCASGLVLTGGGDTQYFGPGTRLTVL.

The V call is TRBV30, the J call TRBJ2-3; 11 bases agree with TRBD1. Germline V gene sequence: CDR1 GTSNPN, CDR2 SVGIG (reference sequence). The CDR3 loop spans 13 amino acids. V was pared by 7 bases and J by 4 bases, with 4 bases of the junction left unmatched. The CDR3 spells CALSGQGADTQYF. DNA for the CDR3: TGTGCCTTATCGGGACAGGGGGCAGATACGCAGTATTTT.

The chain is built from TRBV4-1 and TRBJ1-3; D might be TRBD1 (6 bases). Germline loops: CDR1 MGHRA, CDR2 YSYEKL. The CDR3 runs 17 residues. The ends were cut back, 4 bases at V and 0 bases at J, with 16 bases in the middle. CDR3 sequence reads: CASSLGLRGSSGNTIYF. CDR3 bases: TGCGCCAGCAGCCTTGGTTTGAGGGGGTCCTCTGGAAACACCATATATTTT.